This note documents a single T cell receptor (beta chain) sequence. V gave up 4 bases and J gave up 5 bases, with 15 bases separating them. CDR1 SGHTA and CDR2 FQGNSA come from the germline V gene. This CDR3 comprises 15 residues. These data originate in a study of blood T cell repertoires in COVID-19. Sequencing used immunoSEQ multiplex PCR; TCRdb keeps in-frame clones, though not all of them. Of 150,000 to 180,000 clones in the sample, around 78% were seen once. The receptor was isolated from a man at least 80 years old with acute or convalescent COVID-19. The chain employs TRBV7-2 and TRBJ1-5; maybe TRBD1 (5 bases). The sample taken for sequencing was peripheral blood. DNA of the CDR3: TGTGCCAGCAGCTCCCTAGGAGGGGTTCATCAGCCCCAGCATTTT. This gives the protein CASSSLGGVHQPQHF. The variable domain in full, with the rest retrieved from reference TRBV7-2 and TRBJ1-5, is GAGVSQSPSNKVTEKGKDVELRCDPISGHTALYWYRQSLGQGLEFLIYFQGNSAPDKSGLPSDRFSAERTGGSVSTLTIQRTQQEDSAVYLCASSSLGGVHQPQHFGDGTRLSIL.